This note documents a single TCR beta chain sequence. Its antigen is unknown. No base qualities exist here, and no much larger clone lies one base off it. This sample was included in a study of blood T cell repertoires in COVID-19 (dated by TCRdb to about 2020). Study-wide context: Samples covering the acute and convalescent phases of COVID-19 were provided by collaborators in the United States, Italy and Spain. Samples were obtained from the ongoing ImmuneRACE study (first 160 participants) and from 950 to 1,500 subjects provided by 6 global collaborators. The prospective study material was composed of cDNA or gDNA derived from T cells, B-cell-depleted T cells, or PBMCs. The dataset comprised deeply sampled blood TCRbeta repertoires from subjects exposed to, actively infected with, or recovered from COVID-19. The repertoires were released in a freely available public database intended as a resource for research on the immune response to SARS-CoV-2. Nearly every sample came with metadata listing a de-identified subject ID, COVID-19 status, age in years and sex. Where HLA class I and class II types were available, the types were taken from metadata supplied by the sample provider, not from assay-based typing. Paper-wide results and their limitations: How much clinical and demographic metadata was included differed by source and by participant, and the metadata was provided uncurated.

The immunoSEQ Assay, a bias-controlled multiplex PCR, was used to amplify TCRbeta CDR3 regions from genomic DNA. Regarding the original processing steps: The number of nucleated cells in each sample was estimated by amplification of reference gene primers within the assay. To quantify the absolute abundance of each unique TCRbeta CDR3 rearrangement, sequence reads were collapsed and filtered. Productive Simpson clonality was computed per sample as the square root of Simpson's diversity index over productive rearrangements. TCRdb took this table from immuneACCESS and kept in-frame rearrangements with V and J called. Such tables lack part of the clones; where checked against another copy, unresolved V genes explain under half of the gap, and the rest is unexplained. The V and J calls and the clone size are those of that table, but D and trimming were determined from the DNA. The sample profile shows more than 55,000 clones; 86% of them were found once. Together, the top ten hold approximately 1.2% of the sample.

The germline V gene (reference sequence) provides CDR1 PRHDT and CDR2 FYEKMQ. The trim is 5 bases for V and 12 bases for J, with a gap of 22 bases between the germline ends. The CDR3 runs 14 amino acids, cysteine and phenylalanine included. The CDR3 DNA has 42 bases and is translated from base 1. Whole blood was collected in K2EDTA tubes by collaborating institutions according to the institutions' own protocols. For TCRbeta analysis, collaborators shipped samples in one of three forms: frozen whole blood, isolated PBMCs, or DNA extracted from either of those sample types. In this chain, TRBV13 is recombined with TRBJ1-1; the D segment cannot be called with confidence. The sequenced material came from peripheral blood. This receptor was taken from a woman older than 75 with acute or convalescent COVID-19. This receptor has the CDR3 CASSPARVMSMSFF. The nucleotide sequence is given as TGTGCCAGCAGCCCCGCCCGGGTCATGAGCATGTCTTTCTTT.